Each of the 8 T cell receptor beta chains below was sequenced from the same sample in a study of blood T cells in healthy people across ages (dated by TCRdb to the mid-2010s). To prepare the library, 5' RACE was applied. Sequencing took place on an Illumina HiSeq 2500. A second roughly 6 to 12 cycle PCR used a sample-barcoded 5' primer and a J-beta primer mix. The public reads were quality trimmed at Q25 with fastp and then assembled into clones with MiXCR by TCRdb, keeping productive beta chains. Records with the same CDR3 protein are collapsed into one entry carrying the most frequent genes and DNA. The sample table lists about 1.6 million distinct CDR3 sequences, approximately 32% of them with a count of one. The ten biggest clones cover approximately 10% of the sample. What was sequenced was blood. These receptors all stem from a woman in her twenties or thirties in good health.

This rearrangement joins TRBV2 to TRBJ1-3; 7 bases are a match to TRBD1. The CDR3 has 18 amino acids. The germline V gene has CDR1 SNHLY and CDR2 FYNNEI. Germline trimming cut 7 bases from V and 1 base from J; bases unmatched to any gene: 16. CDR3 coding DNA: TGTGCCAGCATCCGGGACAGATTATTACAGGGGTCTGGAAACACCATATATTTT. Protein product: CASIRDRLLQGSGNTIYF. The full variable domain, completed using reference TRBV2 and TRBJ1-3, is EPEVTQTPSHQVTQMGQEVILRCVPISNHLYFYWYRQILGQKVEFLVSFYNNEISEKSEIFDDQFSVERPDGSNFTLKIRSTKLEDSAMYFCASIRDRLLQGSGNTIYFGEGSWLTVV.

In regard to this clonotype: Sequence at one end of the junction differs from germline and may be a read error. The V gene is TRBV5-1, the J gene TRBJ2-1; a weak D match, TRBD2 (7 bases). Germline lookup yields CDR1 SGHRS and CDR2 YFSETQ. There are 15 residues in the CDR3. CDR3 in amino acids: CASSFWGGSYNGQFF. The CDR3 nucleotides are TGCGCCAGCAGCTTCTGGGGGGGCTCCTACAATGGGCAGTTCTTC.

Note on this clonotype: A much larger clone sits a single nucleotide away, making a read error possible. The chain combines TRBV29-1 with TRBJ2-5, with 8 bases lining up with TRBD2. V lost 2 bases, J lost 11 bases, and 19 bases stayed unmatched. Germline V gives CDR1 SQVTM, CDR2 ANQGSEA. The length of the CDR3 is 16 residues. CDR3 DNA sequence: TGCAGCGTTGAACTCGGAGGCGGGAGGAACTACAATGAGCAGTACTTC. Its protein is CSVELGGGRNYNEQYF.

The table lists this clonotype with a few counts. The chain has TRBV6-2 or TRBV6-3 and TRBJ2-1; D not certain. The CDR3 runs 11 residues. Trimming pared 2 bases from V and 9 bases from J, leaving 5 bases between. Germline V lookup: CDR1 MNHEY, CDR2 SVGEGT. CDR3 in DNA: TGTGCCAGCAGTTACCCCACTGAGCAGTTCTTC. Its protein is CASSYPTEQFF.

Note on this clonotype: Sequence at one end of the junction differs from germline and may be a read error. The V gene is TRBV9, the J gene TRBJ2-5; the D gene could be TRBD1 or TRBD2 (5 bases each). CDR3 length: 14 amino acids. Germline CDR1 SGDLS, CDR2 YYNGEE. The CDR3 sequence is CAISVGAGLETQYF. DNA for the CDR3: TGTGCCATCAGCGTCGGGGCGGGCTTGGAGACCCAGTACTTC. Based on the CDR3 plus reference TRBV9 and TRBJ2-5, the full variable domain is DSGVTQTPKHLITATGQRVTLRCSPRSGDLSVYWYQQSLDQGLQFLIQYYNGEERAKGNILERFSAQQFPDLHSELNLSSLELGDSALYFCAISVGAGLETQYFGPGTRLLVL.

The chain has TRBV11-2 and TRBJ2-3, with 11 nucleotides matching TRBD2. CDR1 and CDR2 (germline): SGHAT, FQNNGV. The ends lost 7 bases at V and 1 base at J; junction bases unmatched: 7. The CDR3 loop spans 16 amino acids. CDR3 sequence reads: CASTQLAGEGTDTQYF. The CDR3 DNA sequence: TGTGCCAGCACCCAACTAGCGGGGGAAGGCACAGATACGCAGTATTTT.

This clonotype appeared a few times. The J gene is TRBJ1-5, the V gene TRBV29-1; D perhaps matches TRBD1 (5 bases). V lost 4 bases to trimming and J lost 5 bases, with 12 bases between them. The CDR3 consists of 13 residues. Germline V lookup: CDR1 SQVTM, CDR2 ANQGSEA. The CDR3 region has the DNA TGCAGCGTTGCTGTGGGGCCCGATCAGCCCCAGCATTTT. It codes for CSVAVGPDQPQHF.

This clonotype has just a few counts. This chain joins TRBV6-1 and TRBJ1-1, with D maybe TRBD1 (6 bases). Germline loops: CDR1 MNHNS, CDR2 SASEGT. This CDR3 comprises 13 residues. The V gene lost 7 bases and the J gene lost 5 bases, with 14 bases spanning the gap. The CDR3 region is CASKQGSWTEAFF. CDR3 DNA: TGTGCCAGCAAACAGGGTTCGTGGACTGAAGCTTTCTTT.